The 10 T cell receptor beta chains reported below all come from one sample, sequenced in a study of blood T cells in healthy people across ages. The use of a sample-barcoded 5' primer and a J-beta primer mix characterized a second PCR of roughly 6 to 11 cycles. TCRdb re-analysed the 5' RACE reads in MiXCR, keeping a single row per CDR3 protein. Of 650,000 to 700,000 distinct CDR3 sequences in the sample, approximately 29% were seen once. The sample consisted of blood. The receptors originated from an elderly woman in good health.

The CDR3 region has the DNA TGCAGTGCTGTCGCAAGGAGCTCCTACAATGAGCAGTACGTC. Its translation is CSAVARSSYNEQYV. This chain joins TRBV20-1 and TRBJ2-1; D remains unclear. The J call may not be correct, given that the DNA end is closer to TRBJ2-7. CDR1 DFQATT and CDR2 SNEGSKA come from the germline V gene (reference sequence). This CDR3 is built from 14 residues.

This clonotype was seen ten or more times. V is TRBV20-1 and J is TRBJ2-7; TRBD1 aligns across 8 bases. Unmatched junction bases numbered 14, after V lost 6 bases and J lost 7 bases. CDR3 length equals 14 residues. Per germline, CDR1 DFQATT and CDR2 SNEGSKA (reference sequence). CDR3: CSAADLQGAGEQYF. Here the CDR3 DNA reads TGCAGTGCCGCCGATCTCCAGGGGGCCGGGGAGCAGTACTTC.

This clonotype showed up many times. CDR3 residues: CASSYSRNSNQPQHF. The CDR3 nucleotides are TGTGCCAGCAGTTACTCGAGGAACAGCAATCAGCCCCAGCATTTT. The V call is TRBV6-5, the J call TRBJ1-5; D is uncertain. The CDR3 has 15 residues. Germline CDR1 reads MNHEY; CDR2 reads SVGAGI. V shed 0 bases and J shed 1 base, with 7 bases lying between them.

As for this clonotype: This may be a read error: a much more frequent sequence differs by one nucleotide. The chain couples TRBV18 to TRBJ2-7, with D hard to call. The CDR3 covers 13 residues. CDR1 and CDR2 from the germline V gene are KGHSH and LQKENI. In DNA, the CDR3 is TGTGCCAGCTCACGGGCTGAGAGCTACGAGCGGTACTTC. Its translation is CASSRAESYERYF.

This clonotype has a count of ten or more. The CDR3 DNA sequence: TGCAGTGCTAGAGATGTCGGACTAGCGGGGGGAATCTACGAGCAGTACTTC. Translated: CSARDVGLAGGIYEQYF. The chain has TRBV20-1 and TRBJ2-7, with 14 bases fitting TRBD2. CDR1 DFQATT and CDR2 SNEGSKA come from the germline V gene (reference sequence). The CDR3 covers 17 residues. V lost 0 bases to trimming and J lost 3 bases; unmatched junction nucleotides: 7.

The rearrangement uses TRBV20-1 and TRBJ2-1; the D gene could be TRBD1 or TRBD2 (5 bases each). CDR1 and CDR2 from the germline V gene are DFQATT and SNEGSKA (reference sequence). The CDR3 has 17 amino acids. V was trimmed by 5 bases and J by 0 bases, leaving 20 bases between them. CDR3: CSAETRGLPHSYNEQFF. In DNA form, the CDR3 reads TGCAGTGCTGAAACTAGGGGTCTTCCCCACTCCTACAATGAGCAGTTCTTC.

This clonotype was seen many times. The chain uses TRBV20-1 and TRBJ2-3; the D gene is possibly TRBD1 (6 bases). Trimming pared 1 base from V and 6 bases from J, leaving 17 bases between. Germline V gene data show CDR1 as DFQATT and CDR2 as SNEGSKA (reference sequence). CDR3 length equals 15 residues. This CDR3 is CSARGSQGPYDTQYF. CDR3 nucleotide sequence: TGCAGTGCTAGAGGCTCACAGGGACCTTACGATACGCAGTATTTT.

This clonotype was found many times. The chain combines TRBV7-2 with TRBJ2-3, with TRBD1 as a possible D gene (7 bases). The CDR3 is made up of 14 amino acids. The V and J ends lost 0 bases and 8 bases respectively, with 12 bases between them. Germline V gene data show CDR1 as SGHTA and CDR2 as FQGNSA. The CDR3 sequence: CASSLALQGGTQYF. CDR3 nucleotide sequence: TGTGCCAGCAGCTTAGCGCTCCAGGGGGGTACGCAGTATTTT.

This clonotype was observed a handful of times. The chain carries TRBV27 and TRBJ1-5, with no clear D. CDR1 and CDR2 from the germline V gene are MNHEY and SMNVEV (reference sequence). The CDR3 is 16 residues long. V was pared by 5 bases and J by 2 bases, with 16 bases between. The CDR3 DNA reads TGTGCCAGCAGTCCGCGACAAGGCTCAGGCAATCAGCCCCAGCATTTT. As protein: CASSPRQGSGNQPQHF.

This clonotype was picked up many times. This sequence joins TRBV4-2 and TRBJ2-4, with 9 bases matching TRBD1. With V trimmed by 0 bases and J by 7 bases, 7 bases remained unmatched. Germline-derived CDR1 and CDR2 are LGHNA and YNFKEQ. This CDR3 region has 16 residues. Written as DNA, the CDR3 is TGTGCCAGCAGCCAAGATTTAGGACAGGGGAGGAACATTCAGTACTTC. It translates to CASSQDLGQGRNIQYF.